The 7 T cell receptor beta chains given below trace back to one sample, sequenced in a study of shared clonotypes between healthy human individuals. Profiled with immunoSEQ multiplex PCR; TCRdb holds only in-frame clones, not every one. The profile shows millions of clones, 85% to 95% of them singletons. The sample taken for sequencing was naive CD4+ T cells sorted from blood. Specified subset: CD45RA+ positively selected. These receptors all come from a man younger than 35 in good health.

About this clone itself: Other DNA variants within this sample encode the same CDR3. The chain combines TRBV18 with TRBJ1-4, with D unclear. Per germline, CDR1 KGHSH and CDR2 LQKENI. The CDR3 sequence is 14 residues long. Trimming took off 1 base at V and 4 bases at J, with 7 bases between the two ends. This CDR3 is CASSPQGGNEKLFF. The CDR3 DNA sequence: TGTGCCAGCTCACCACAGGGAGGTAATGAAAAACTGTTTTTT.

The chain links TRBV5-4 to TRBJ2-1; TRBD2 might be the D (5 bases). CDR1 SGHNT and CDR2 YYREEE come from the germline V gene (reference sequence). The CDR3 is 14 residues long. The V end lost 0 bases, the J end lost 7 bases, and 11 bases lay between the germline ends. Here the CDR3 DNA reads TGTGCCAGCAGCTTGGTGTCTAGCACGAATGAGCAGTTCTTC. This translates into CASSLVSSTNEQFF.

This chain links TRBV4-1 with TRBJ2-5, with D hard to call. The CDR3 runs 15 residues. CDR1 is MGHRA, CDR2 YSYEKL, per germline. V gave up 1 base and J gave up 5 bases, with 14 bases separating them. The CDR3 DNA reads TGCGCCAGCAGCCAAGGGGCCTTGGATAGGGAGACCCAGTACTTC. It translates to CASSQGALDRETQYF.

The chain joins TRBV6-1 to TRBJ1-5; D gene ambiguous. The V end lost 0 bases, the J end lost 9 bases, and 9 bases lay between the germline ends. Germline V gives CDR1 MNHNS, CDR2 SASEGT. This CDR3 is 13 amino acids long. The CDR3 region is CASSEALRGPQHF. The CDR3 nucleotides read TGTGCCAGCAGTGAAGCGCTTCGGGGGCCCCAGCATTTT.

The gene calls are TRBV10-1 and TRBJ1-6; 7 nucleotides match TRBD1. The CDR3 loop spans 15 amino acids. The germline gives CDR1 WNHNN, CDR2 SYGVQD (reference sequence). The V gene end was trimmed by 6 bases and the J gene end by 13 bases; junction bases not matched to a gene: 15. CDR3 DNA: TGCGCCAGCAGCCCCGACAGGGCCAGGAGATGGCCCCTCCACTTT. Amino acid sequence: CASSPDRARRWPLHF.

V is TRBV5-5 and J is TRBJ2-7, with 7 bases aligning to TRBD1. Germline trimming cut 1 base from V and 4 bases from J; bases unmatched to any gene: 8. The CDR3 has 15 amino acids. The germline V gene encodes CDR1 SGHKS and CDR2 YYEKEE (reference sequence). The CDR3 loop reads CASSLTGTDVYEQYF. CDR3 sequence (DNA): TGTGCCAGCAGCTTGACTGGGACAGACGTATACGAGCAGTACTTC.

This rearrangement joins TRBV12-2 to TRBJ2-7; TRBD2 is the table's D call, not checked against the DNA. TRBV12-2 is a recognized pseudogene. The CDR3 has 17 amino acids. CDR3 region: CASRFTESAGNGGEQYF. DNA of the CDR3: TGTGCAAGTCGCTTTACCGAATCAGCGGGGAACGGTGGCGAGCAGTACTTC.